These T cell receptor beta chains were read from a single sample in a study of T cell repertoires in ileal Crohn's disease. Profiling relied on immunoSEQ multiplex PCR, and the TCRdb table lists in-frame clones only, not all of them. This sample has 13,000 to 15,000 clones, with less than 80% found just once. Material: ileal tissue. These receptors were obtained from an adult with Crohn's disease. Both conserved end residues are part of each CDR3. Each record gives: J gene, clone size, V gene, CDR3 protein. Clone size appears in some rows only: once, few, many, or a class for an expanded clone.

>TRBJ2-5|.|TRBV9
CASSAEGLWEETQYF
>TRBJ2-7|.|TRBV28
CASSHRSGYLDYEQYF
>TRBJ2-1|.|TRBV9
CASSPFGAGQGVNEQFF
>TRBJ2-1|.|TRBV27
CASSLSGGAYNEQFF
>TRBJ1-1|medium-sized|TRBV30
CAWSPHRGVNTEAFF
>TRBJ1-2|.|TRBV4-2
CASSLKPNYGYTF
>TRBJ1-3|.|TRBV4-1
CASSQDPAGLFSGNTIYF
>TRBJ1-1|.|TRBV7-3
CASSLTGGGTEAFF
>TRBJ1-1|few|TRBV5-5
CASSLTNTEAFF
>TRBJ1-6|.|TRBV9
CASSPRGEFSPLHF
>TRBJ1-1|.|TRBV10-2
CASSDMNTEAFF
>TRBJ2-7|.|TRBV18
CASSPSRDEQYF
>TRBJ1-2|.|TRBV20-1
CSAWGDGYTF
>TRBJ2-2|.|TRBV6-4
CASSDSSGGDTGELFF